The following is a T cell receptor (beta chain) sequence with its context. Its matching antigen is unknown. This CDR3 has 14 amino acids. From germline, CDR1 is MRHNA and CDR2 SNTAGT. V was trimmed by 4 bases and J by 0 bases, leaving 6 bases between them. This sample stems from a study of cytomegalovirus exposure and HLA in healthy donors. The PCR contained 60 Vbeta and 13 Jbeta primers. Sequenced by immunoSEQ multiplex PCR; TCRdb stores in-frame clones only, minus some. The sample consists of roughly 130,000 clones, more than 80% of them appearing once. Findings and limits, study-wide: Reportedly, HLA-A and HLA-B alleles of most subjects were accurately predicted from TCR beta. A reported reduction in N-insertions relative to the approximately 670-donor mean was seen in an Asian-associated ancestry cluster in a later analysis.

Input material: PBMCs. The clonotype originates from a male donor in good health and CMV-seronegative. J is TRBJ2-2 and V is TRBV6-4, with TRBD1 as a possible D gene (5 bases). As DNA, the CDR3 is TGTGCCAGCAGTGCCAGGGCGAACACCGGGGAGCTGTTTTTT. Protein: CASSARANTGELFF.